This paragraph reports one TCR beta chain. Participant age was about 18 to 89 years, and participants resided in fewer than 30 US areas. Cohort allocation depended upon clinical history that participants reported. The data belong to a study of blood T cell repertoires in COVID-19. About the research overall: Collection of acute and convalescent COVID-19 samples took place in the United States, Italy and Spain.

Trimming stripped 4 bases from V and 3 bases from J, with 13 bases between. The CDR3 has 14 amino acids. Germline-derived CDR1 and CDR2 are SGHNT and YYREEE (reference sequence). In the original analysis: Nucleated cell counts were estimated from reference gene primer amplification. Profiling relied on immunoSEQ multiplex PCR, and the TCRdb table lists in-frame clones only, not all of them. The V and J calls and clone size are taken from that table; D and trimming were inferred from the DNA. The table records approximately 450,000 clones, about 90% of them present only once. Sequenced input: PBMCs or T cells enriched from blood (not recorded which). The chain joins TRBV5-4 to TRBJ1-1, with D possibly being TRBD1 (5 bases). This TCR came from a woman aged 18-29 years with acute COVID-19. The CDR3 region is CASSPPGDDTEAFF. In DNA, the CDR3 is TGTGCCAGCAGCCCGCCGGGGGATGACACTGAAGCTTTCTTT.